Below are 15 T cell receptor beta chains sequenced from a single sample in a study of blood T cell repertoires in COVID-19. Sequencing was performed with immunoSEQ multiplex PCR; in TCRdb, only in-frame clones are kept and a portion is missing. Of more than 100,000 clones detected, about 86% appear once; the ten largest clones hold around 2.4%. The specimen was PBMCs or T cells enriched from blood (not recorded which). These receptors were collected from a man aged 35 to 55 with acute COVID-19.

The chain is built from TRBV19 and TRBJ1-5, with 8 bases that match TRBD1. From germline, CDR1 is LNHDA and CDR2 SQIVND (reference sequence). The V segment lost 5 bases and the J segment 0 bases; nucleotides outside the gene matches: 9. The CDR3 extends over 17 amino acids. The CDR3 nucleotides are TGTGCCAGTAGTCGGACAGGGTTCTCCTATAGCAATCAGCCCCAGCATTTT. Amino acids: CASSRTGFSYSNQPQHF.

The chain links TRBV10-1 to TRBJ1-5; TRBD1 matches at 8 bases. The germline CDR1 and CDR2 sequences are WNHNN and SYGVQD (reference sequence). The CDR3 sequence is 13 residues long. Losses at the gene ends were 5 bases for V and 5 bases for J; bases not matched to a gene: 2. The chain's CDR3 is CASSRQGYQPQHF. Here the CDR3 DNA reads TGCGCCAGCAGTCGACAGGGGTATCAGCCCCAGCATTTT.

This sequence joins TRBV5-3 and TRBJ1-2, with a possible D match to TRBD1 (5 bases). TRBV5-3 is an ORF, and what it does is uncertain. CDR3 size: 13 residues. Trimming pared 5 bases from V and 8 bases from J, leaving 16 bases between. The CDR3: CARRRRQTKGYTF. The CDR3 nucleotides read TGTGCCAGAAGACGTAGACAGACAAAAGGCTACACCTTC.

Written as DNA, the CDR3 is TGTGCCAGCATGACAGGGGGCCGGGAGACCCAGTACTTC. Residues: CASMTGGRETQYF. This sequence joins TRBV28 and TRBJ2-5; 10 bases align to TRBD1. Germline CDR1 is MDHEN and CDR2 is SYDVKM. The CDR3 runs to 13 residues. V trimming: 7 bases; J trimming: 5 bases; junction bases outside the gene matches: 4.

J is TRBJ2-5 and V is TRBV19; D gene uncertain. CDR3 size: 11 residues. V was cut by 3 bases and J by 5 bases, with 4 bases left in between. Germline-derived CDR1 and CDR2 are LNHDA and SQIVND (reference sequence). The CDR3 spells CASSIRETQYF. The CDR3 nucleotides are TGTGCCAGTAGTATTCGGGAGACCCAGTACTTC.

The chain recombines TRBV6-5 with TRBJ2-7; 10 bases map to TRBD1. CDR3 length: 14 residues. Germline CDR1 MNHEY, CDR2 SVGAGI. With 0 bases clipped from V and 5 bases from J, the junction kept 1 base outside the gene matches. CDR3 region: CASSYSGQGNEQYF. CDR3 DNA: TGTGCCAGCAGTTACTCGGGACAGGGGAACGAGCAGTACTTC.

The chain employs TRBV6-5 and TRBJ2-7, with TRBD2 identical over 7 bases. V dropped 2 bases and J dropped 6; count of bases not matched to a gene: 7. The CDR3 totals 14 residues. Germline assignment: CDR1 MNHEY and CDR2 SVGAGI. CDR3 residues: CASSYGGGRSEQYF. In DNA, the CDR3 is TGTGCCAGCAGTTACGGCGGCGGGAGAAGCGAGCAGTACTTC.

CDR3 in amino acids: CASTPSGRTYEQYF. CDR3 bases: TGTGCCAGCACCCCTAGCGGGAGGACTTACGAGCAGTACTTC. This chain joins TRBV28 and TRBJ2-7; 11 nucleotides line up with TRBD2. The J segment lost 4 bases and the V segment lost 7 bases, leaving 6 bases of the junction unmatched. Per germline, CDR1 MDHEN and CDR2 SYDVKM. The CDR3 length is 14 residues.

This clone was counted a single time. The rearrangement links TRBV2 to TRBJ1-6; D uncertain. Trimming cost V 6 bases and J 3 bases, with 9 bases left between them. This CDR3 is built from 14 residues. The germline gives CDR1 SNHLY, CDR2 FYNNEI. The CDR3 DNA is TGTGCCAGCAGGGAAACAGTCTATAATTCACCCCTCCACTTT. It specifies CASRETVYNSPLHF.

The rearrangement uses TRBV5-1 and TRBJ2-1; D remains ambiguous. The germline V gene has CDR1 SGHRS and CDR2 YFSETQ. Trimming took off 0 bases at V and 8 bases at J, with 6 bases between the two ends. This CDR3 is built from 12 residues. The CDR3 nucleotides read TGCGCCAGCAGCTTGGCGTCCGATGAGCAGTTCTTC. This encodes CASSLASDEQFF.

The gene calls are TRBV10-3 and TRBJ2-7; the match to TRBD2 covers 10 bases. Germline CDR1 ENHRY, CDR2 SYGVKD. The CDR3 extends over 15 amino acids. V lost 6 bases, J lost 2 bases, and 7 bases stayed unmatched. CDR3 bases: TGTGCCATCAGAACGGGACTAGCGCTGGCCTACGAGCAGTACTTC. Protein sequence: CAIRTGLALAYEQYF.

As for this clone: The limits of the CDR3 on the DNA are not certain, so only TCRdb's listed CDR3 is given. The chain combines TRBV12-1 with TRBJ2-6; the D call TRBD2 from the table was never checked on the DNA. TRBV12-1 is designated a pseudogene. Counting both end residues, the CDR3 totals 14 amino acids. CDR3 sequence: CASSFGAGANVLTF.

The rearrangement uses TRBV19 and TRBJ1-1; TRBD1 might be the D (5 bases). The CDR3 consists of 14 residues. Germline CDR1 is LNHDA and CDR2 is SQIVND (reference sequence). Trimming cost V 9 bases and J 3 bases, with 17 bases left between them. CDR3 residues: CASWDSRRDTEAFF. CDR3 DNA sequence: TGTGCCAGCTGGGACTCGCGGAGGGACACTGAAGCTTTCTTT. Based on the CDR3 plus reference TRBV19 and TRBJ1-1, the full variable domain is DGGITQSPKYLFRKEGQNVTLSCEQNLNHDAMYWYRQDPGQGLRLIYYSQIVNDFQKGDIAEGYSVSREKKESFPLTVTSAQKNPTAFYLCASWDSRRDTEAFFGQGTRLTVV.

The chain carries TRBV7-3 and TRBJ2-3; perhaps TRBD1 as D (6 bases). The V end lost 2 bases, the J end lost 0 bases, and 6 bases lay between the germline ends. Per the germline V gene, CDR1 is SGHTA and CDR2 is FQGTGA. CDR3 size: 14 residues. CDR3 in amino acids: CASSLGQSTDTQYF. For the CDR3, the DNA is TGTGCCAGCAGCTTAGGACAGAGCACAGATACGCAGTATTTT.

The V gene is TRBV5-1, the J gene TRBJ2-1, with 8 bases aligning to TRBD1. The CDR3 runs to 16 residues. V dropped 0 bases and J dropped 6; count of bases not matched to a gene: 8. CDR1 SGHRS and CDR2 YFSETQ come from the germline V gene. CDR3 nucleotide sequence: TGCGCCAGCAGCTTGGCCCTCGGACAGGGCGGCAATGAGCAGTTCTTC. This gives the protein CASSLALGQGGNEQFF.